The rows below give T cell receptor beta chains drawn from one sample of a study of cytomegalovirus exposure and HLA in healthy donors. Generated by immunoSEQ multiplex PCR, the TCRdb table keeps only in-frame clones and is missing some. The sample lists 150,000 to 200,000 clones; roughly 83% were seen once. Sequencing input: PBMCs. These TCRs come from a woman younger than 30 in good health and CMV-seronegative. Each CDR3 is given with its conserved first and last residue. Fields, in order: J gene, D gene, V gene, clone size, CDR3 DNA, CDR3 protein. A D gene is named only where the DNA matches it firmly. A row's size may be missing; if present it is once, few, many or a size class.

TRBJ2-1,.,TRBV27,.,TGTGCCAGCAGTTTTATCCCCCTCTCCTACAATGAGCAGTTCTTC,CASSFIPLSYNEQFF
TRBJ2-3,TRBD1,TRBV28,few,TGTGCCAGCAGTTTGTGGACAGGGCGCACAGATACGCAGTATTTT,CASSLWTGRTDTQYF
TRBJ2-7,.,TRBV18,.,TGTGCCAGCTCACCACCGGGCAGAGTCCTTTACGAGCAGTACTTC,CASSPPGRVLYEQYF
TRBJ1-1,.,TRBV5-1,.,TGCGCCAGCAGCGGGGGACTGATGAACACTGAAGCTTTCTTT,CASSGGLMNTEAFF
TRBJ2-3,TRBD2,TRBV7-6,.,TGTGCCAGCAGCTTTAGCGGGGCTAGCACAGATACGCAGTATTTT,CASSFSGASTDTQYF
TRBJ2-2,TRBD2,TRBV5-4,.,TGTGCCAGCAGCCGAGGGACTAGCGGGAGCGCCGGGGAGCTGTTTTTT,CASSRGTSGSAGELFF
TRBJ2-1,.,TRBV9,.,TGTGCCAGCAGCCCAGGGGTGGAAGGTGAGCAGTTCTTC,CASSPGVEGEQFF
TRBJ1-2,.,TRBV29-1,.,TGCAGCGTCATACAGGGAAGCGACTATGGCTACACCTTC,CSVIQGSDYGYTF
TRBJ1-1,.,TRBV18,.,TGTGCCAGCTCACCGGGCAGGGACACTGAAGCTTTCTTT,CASSPGRDTEAFF
TRBJ2-7,.,TRBV4-1,.,TGCGCCAGCATGGGGGCAAACACCACCTACGAGCAGTACTTC,CASMGANTTYEQYF
TRBJ1-5,.,TRBV10-2,.,TGCGCCAGCAGGCCTACCGGGACAAACAATCAGCCCCAGCATTTT,CASRPTGTNNQPQHF
TRBJ2-1,TRBD1,TRBV11-2,.,TGTGCCAGCAGGGGACAGGGGAGGGATGAGCAGTTCTTC,CASRGQGRDEQFF
TRBJ2-1,TRBD2,TRBV5-6,.,TGTGCCAGCAGCTCCCTATACGGGAGGAGCTCCTACAATGAGCAGTTCTTC,CASSSLYGRSSYNEQFF
TRBJ1-1,.,TRBV19,.,TGTGCCAGTAACGACAGAATGAACACTGAAGCTTTCTTT,CASNDRMNTEAFF
TRBJ1-1,TRBD1,TRBV5-1,.,TGCGCCAGCAGGCCCGGACAGGTTTTGAACACTGAAGCTTTCTTT,CASRPGQVLNTEAFF
TRBJ2-7,TRBD1,TRBV19,.,TGTGCCAGTAGTATTGGGACAGTCTCCTACGAGCAGTACTTC,CASSIGTVSYEQYF
TRBJ1-2,TRBD1,TRBV27,.,TGTGCCAGCAGTGCCGCCGGGACAGGGGGCCCGAGCGACTATGGCTACACCTTC,CASSAAGTGGPSDYGYTF
TRBJ1-5,.,TRBV2,.,TGTGCCAGCAGCCGGACAGCCTTTAGCAATCAGCCCCAGCATTTT,CASSRTAFSNQPQHF
TRBJ2-2,TRBD1,TRBV7-9,.,TGTGCCAGCAGCCCGGGACAGGCCACCGGGGAGCTGTTTTTT,CASSPGQATGELFF
TRBJ1-3,.,TRBV19,.,TGTGCCAGTAGTACCTATAATCAGGCGTACTCTGGAAACACCATATATTTT,CASSTYNQAYSGNTIYF
TRBJ2-7,TRBD1,TRBV29-1,.,TGCAGCGTGCCGGGACAGGGGGCCTACGAGCAGTACTTC,CSVPGQGAYEQYF
TRBJ2-3,TRBD2,TRBV9,.,TGTGCCAGCAGCGTCGCGGGAGACGGATCCTATTTT,CASSVAGDGSYF
TRBJ1-1,TRBD1,TRBV12-5,.,TGTGCTAGTGTTATTGGGACAGGAGGGGGAAGGCTTGAAGCTTTCTTT,CASVIGTGGGRLEAFF
TRBJ1-2,.,TRBV19,.,TGTGCCAGTAGTCTACAGGGATTACCTCATGGCTACACCTTC,CASSLQGLPHGYTF
TRBJ2-1,TRBD2,TRBV9,.,TGTGCCAGCAGCGTAGAGACCAGCGGGAGAAGGTCCTACAATGAGCAGTTCTTC,CASSVETSGRRSYNEQFF
TRBJ2-1,TRBD2,TRBV5-6,once,TGTGCCAGCAGCTTGGTGACTAGCGGGAGCTACAATGAGCAGTTCTTC,CASSLVTSGSYNEQFF
TRBJ2-7,TRBD2,TRBV7-9,.,TGTGCCAGCAGCTCCCGGACTAGCGGAACCTACGAGCAGTACTTC,CASSSRTSGTYEQYF
TRBJ2-7,TRBD2,TRBV5-1,.,TGCGCCAGCAGCTTGAAGGGGACTAGCGACCAAGAGCAGTACTTC,CASSLKGTSDQEQYF
TRBJ2-7,.,TRBV2,.,TGTGCCAGCAGTGATAGGCGGCGATATACCATCCTCTTC,CASSDRRRYTILF
TRBJ2-7,TRBD1,TRBV27,few,TGTGCCAGCAGTTACGCAGGGGGAAGCTACGAGCAGTACTTC,CASSYAGGSYEQYF
TRBJ2-1,.,TRBV19,.,TGTGCCAGTAGTCTTCGACCAGGGAGGTACAATGAGCAGTTCTTC,CASSLRPGRYNEQFF
TRBJ2-2,TRBD2,TRBV7-9,.,TGTGCCAGCAGGAACGGCGGGGGGCTGTTTTTT,CASRNGGGLFF
TRBJ1-1,.,TRBV2,.,TGTGCCAGCAGTGCAAGGGGCTCGAGCACTGAAGCTTTCTTT,CASSARGSSTEAFF
TRBJ1-5,TRBD1,TRBV2,.,TGTGCCACCAGGGACAGGGTAAGCAATCAGCCCCAGCATTTT,CATRDRVSNQPQHF
TRBJ2-1,TRBD2,TRBV5-1,once,TGCGCCAGCAGCCCCGGGGGGAGCTCCTACAATGAGCAGTTCTTC,CASSPGGSSYNEQFF
TRBJ2-1,.,TRBV11-1,.,TGTGCCAGCAGCTCCCTACGGAGCTCCTACAATGAGCAGTTCTTC,CASSSLRSSYNEQFF
TRBJ2-3,TRBD2,TRBV11-2,.,TGTGCCAGCAGCTTAGGGGAGGGCTATCCGCAGTATTTT,CASSLGEGYPQYF
TRBJ1-3,TRBD1,TRBV7-2,few,TGTGCCAGCAGCTTAGGCGGACAGGGTAGTGGAAACACCATATATTTT,CASSLGGQGSGNTIYF
TRBJ1-5,.,TRBV7-6,.,TGTGCCAGCAGCCCCCTCGGTCCGGGCGGGGGTCAGCCCCAGCATTTT,CASSPLGPGGGQPQHF
TRBJ1-2,.,TRBV28,few,TGTGCCAGCAGTTCCCACAGCTATGGCTACACCTTC,CASSSHSYGYTF
TRBJ1-4,TRBD1,TRBV25-1,.,TGTGCCAGCAGTCCGTTGACAGGGTCGAACGAAAAACTGTTTTTT,CASSPLTGSNEKLFF
TRBJ2-6,TRBD1,TRBV29-1,.,TGCAGCGTTGCTACCGGGACAGGGATCTCTGGGGCCAACGTCCTGACTTTC,CSVATGTGISGANVLTF
TRBJ2-3,.,TRBV5-1,.,TGCGCCAGCAGCTTGGACAGGGCCGAGGATACGCAGTATTTT,CASSLDRAEDTQYF
TRBJ1-1,.,TRBV5-4,.,TGTGCCAGCAGCTTCCCAGGGTTCTTCACTGAAGCTTTCTTT,CASSFPGFFTEAFF
TRBJ2-7,.,TRBV5-6,.,TGTGCCAGCAGTAGACCCACGGGGTACCTCACCTACGAGCAGTACTTC,CASSRPTGYLTYEQYF
TRBJ1-5,TRBD1,TRBV10-2,.,TGCGCCAGCAGTAGACAGGGAATTGCCAATCAGCCCCAGCATTTT,CASSRQGIANQPQHF
TRBJ1-2,.,TRBV6-5,few,TGTGCCAGCAGTTACTCTCGGGAGGACTATGGCTACACCTTC,CASSYSREDYGYTF
TRBJ2-5,.,TRBV5-1,.,TGCGCCAGCAGCTTTGGGGTGACTAGTTCGGCACAAGAGACCCAGTACTTC,CASSFGVTSSAQETQYF
TRBJ1-1,.,TRBV6-1,.,TGTGCCAGCAGCCCCAGGGGATTTTCTGAAGCTTTCTTT,CASSPRGFSEAFF
TRBJ2-7,.,TRBV2,.,TGTGCCAGCAGAGTGACTAGCTACGAGCAGTACTTC,CASRVTSYEQYF
TRBJ2-1,.,TRBV9,.,TGTGCCAGCAGCGTAGGGACAGTGTCTGGCAATGAGCAGTTCTTC,CASSVGTVSGNEQFF
TRBJ2-3,.,TRBV5-1,.,TGCGCCAGCAGCTTGGGTGGGACTACAGATACGCAGTATTTT,CASSLGGTTDTQYF
TRBJ1-3,TRBD1,TRBV27,.,TGTGCCAGCAGTTTATATCTTACGAGGACAGGGACCCACTGGGGTGGAAACACCATATATTTT,CASSLYLTRTGTHWGGNTIYF